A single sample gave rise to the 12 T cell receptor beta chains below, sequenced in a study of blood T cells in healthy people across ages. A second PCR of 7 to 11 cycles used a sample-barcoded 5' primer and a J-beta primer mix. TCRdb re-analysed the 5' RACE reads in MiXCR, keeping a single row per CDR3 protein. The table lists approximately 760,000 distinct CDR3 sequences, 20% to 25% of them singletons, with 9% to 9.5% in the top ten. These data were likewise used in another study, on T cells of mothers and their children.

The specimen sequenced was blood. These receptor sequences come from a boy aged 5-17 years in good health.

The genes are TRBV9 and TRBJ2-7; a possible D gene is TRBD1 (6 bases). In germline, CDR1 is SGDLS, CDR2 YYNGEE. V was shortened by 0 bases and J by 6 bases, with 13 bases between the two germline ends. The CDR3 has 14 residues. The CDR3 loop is CASSVGTGTVEQYF. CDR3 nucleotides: TGTGCCAGCAGCGTAGGAACAGGGACGGTCGAGCAGTACTTC.

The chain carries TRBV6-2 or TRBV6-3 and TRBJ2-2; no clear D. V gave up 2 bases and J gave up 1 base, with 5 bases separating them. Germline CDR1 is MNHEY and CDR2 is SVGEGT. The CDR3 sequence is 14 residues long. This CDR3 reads CASSYRGNTGELFF. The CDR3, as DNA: TGTGCCAGCAGTTACCGAGGGAACACCGGGGAGCTGTTTTTT.

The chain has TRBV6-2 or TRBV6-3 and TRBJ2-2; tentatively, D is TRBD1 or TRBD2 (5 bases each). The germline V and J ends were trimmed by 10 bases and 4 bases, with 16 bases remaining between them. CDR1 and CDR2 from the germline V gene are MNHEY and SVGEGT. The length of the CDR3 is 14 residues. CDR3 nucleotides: TGTGCCAACAGCCAGGGACCCCCCACCGGGGAGCTGTTTTTT. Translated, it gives CANSQGPPTGELFF.

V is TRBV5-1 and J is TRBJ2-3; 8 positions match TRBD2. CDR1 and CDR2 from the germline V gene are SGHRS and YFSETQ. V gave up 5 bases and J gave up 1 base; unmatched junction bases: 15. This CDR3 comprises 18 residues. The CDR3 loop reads CASRELWGAGDRTDTQYF. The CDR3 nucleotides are TGCGCCAGCAGAGAATTATGGGGAGCGGGAGACCGCACAGATACGCAGTATTTT.

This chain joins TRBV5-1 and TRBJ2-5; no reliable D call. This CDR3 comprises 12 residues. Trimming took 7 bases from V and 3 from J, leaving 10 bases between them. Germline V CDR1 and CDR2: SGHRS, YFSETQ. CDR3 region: CASAGTKETQYF. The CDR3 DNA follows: TGCGCCAGCGCCGGAACGAAAGAGACCCAGTACTTC.

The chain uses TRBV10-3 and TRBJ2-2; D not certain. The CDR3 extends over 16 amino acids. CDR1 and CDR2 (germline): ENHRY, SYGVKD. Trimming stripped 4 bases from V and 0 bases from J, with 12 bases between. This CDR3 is CAISGPTASNTGELFF. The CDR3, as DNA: TGTGCCATCAGTGGGCCTACAGCGTCGAACACCGGGGAGCTGTTTTTT.

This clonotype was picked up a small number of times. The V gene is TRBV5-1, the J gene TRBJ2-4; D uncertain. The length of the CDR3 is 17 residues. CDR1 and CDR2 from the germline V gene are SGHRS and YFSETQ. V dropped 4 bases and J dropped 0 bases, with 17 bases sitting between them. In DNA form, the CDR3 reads TGCGCCAGCAGCCCCGGCGCGAGCCCATTAGCCAAAAACATTCAGTACTTC. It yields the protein CASSPGASPLAKNIQYF.

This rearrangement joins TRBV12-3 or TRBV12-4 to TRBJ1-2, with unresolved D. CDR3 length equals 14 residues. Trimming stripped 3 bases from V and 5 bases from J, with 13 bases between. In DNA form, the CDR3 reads TGTGCCAGCAGTTTGTTGGACCTGGAATATGGCTACACCTTC. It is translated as CASSLLDLEYGYTF.

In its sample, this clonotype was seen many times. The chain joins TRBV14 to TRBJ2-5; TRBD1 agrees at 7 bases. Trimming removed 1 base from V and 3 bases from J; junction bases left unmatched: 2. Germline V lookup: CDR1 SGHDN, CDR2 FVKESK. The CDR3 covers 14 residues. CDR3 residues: CASSQAGTEETQYF. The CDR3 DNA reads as TGTGCCAGCAGCCAAGCCGGGACAGAAGAGACCCAGTACTTC.

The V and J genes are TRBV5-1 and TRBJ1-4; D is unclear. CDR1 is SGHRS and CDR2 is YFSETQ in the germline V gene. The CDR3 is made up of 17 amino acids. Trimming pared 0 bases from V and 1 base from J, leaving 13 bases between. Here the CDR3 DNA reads TGCGCCAGCAGCTTGGACTGGACCCCTCGAACTAATGAAAAACTGTTTTTT. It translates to CASSLDWTPRTNEKLFF. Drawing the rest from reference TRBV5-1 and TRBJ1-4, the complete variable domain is KAGVTQTPRYLIKTRGQQVTLSCSPISGHRSVSWYQQTPGQGLQFLFEYFSETQRNKGNFPGRFSGRQFSNSRSEMNVSTLELGDSALYLCASSLDWTPRTNEKLFFGSGTQLSVL.

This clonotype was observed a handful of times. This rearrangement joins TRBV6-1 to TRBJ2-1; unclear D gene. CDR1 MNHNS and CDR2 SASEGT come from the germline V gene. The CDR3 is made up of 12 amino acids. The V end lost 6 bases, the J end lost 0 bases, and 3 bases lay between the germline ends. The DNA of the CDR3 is TGTGCCAGCAGAAACTCCTACAATGAGCAGTTCTTC. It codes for CASRNSYNEQFF.

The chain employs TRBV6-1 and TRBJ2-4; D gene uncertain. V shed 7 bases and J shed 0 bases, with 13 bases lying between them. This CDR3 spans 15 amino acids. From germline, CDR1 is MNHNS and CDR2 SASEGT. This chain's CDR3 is CASIGGSLAKNIQYF. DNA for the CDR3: TGTGCCAGCATAGGTGGTTCATTAGCCAAAAACATTCAGTACTTC.